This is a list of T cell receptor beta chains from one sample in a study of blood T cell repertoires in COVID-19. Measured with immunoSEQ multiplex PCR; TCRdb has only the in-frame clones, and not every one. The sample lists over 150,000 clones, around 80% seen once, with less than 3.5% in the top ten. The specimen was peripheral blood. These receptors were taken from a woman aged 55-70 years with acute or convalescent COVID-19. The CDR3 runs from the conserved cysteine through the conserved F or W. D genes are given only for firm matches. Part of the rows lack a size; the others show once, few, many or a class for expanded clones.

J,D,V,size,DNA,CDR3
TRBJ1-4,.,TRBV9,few,TGTGCCAGCAGCGCGGTACAGGGATATAATGAAAAACTGTTTTTT,CASSAVQGYNEKLFF
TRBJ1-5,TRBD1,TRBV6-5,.,TGTGCCAGCAGCCCCGGACAGGGAGTGAGTCAGCCCCAGCATTTT,CASSPGQGVSQPQHF
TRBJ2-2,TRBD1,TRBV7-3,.,TGTGCCAGCAGCCAAGGGACAGGGGGATTCGGGGAGCTGTTTTTT,CASSQGTGGFGELFF
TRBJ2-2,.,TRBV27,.,TGTGCCAGCACCCCCCTTGAGGGGAACACCGGGGAGCTGTTTTTT,CASTPLEGNTGELFF
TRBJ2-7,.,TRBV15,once,TGTGCCACCAGCAGAGTCGGAATCCTTCGAGGGGGCTCCTACGAGCAGTACTTC,CATSRVGILRGGSYEQYF
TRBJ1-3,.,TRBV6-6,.,TGTGCCAGCAGTCCACAGGGTGACCCTGGAAACACCATATATTTT,CASSPQGDPGNTIYF
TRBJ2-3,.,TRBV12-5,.,TGTGCTAGTGGTTTGGGGGCCAGCACAGATACGCAGTATTTT,CASGLGASTDTQYF
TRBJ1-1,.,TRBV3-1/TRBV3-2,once,TGTGCCAGCAGCCAACCTCAGACAGCCACGAGGCACACTGAAGCTTTCTTT,CASSQPQTATRHTEAFF
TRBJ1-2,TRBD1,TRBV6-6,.,TGTGCCAGCAGCGTAGGACAGGGGCTCTATGGCTACACCTTC,CASSVGQGLYGYTF
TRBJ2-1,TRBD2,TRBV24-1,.,TGTGCCACCAGGTCTAGCGGGGGGGATAATGAGCAGTTCTTC,CATRSSGGDNEQFF
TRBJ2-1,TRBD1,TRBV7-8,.,TGTGCCAGCAGCCCTTACCCTGACAGGGGATTGTCCAATGAGCAGTTCTTC,CASSPYPDRGLSNEQFF
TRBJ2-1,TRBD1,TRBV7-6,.,TGTGCCAGCAGCTTAAAAGGCCCGTGGACAGGGCAGAACAATGAGCAGTTCTTC,CASSLKGPWTGQNNEQFF